Following are 21 T cell receptor beta chains from one sample sequenced in a study of blood T cell repertoires in COVID-19. TCRdb's copy holds only in-frame clones and misses some; the assay was immunoSEQ multiplex PCR. The data show some 120,000 clones, approximately 90% seen once. Sample: peripheral blood. The source of these receptors is a human donor with active COVID-19. The donor label of this sample is uncertain.

This sequence joins TRBV6-1 and TRBJ2-6; 12 nucleotides align to TRBD1. Per germline, CDR1 MNHNS and CDR2 SASEGT. The J segment lost 2 bases and the V segment lost 1 base, leaving 9 bases of the junction unmatched. The CDR3 sequence is 20 residues long. CDR3 DNA sequence: TGTGCCAGCAGTGAAGATGGACCTGGGACAGGGGGCGCTGGGGCCAACGTCCTGACTTTC. Protein sequence: CASSEDGPGTGGAGANVLTF.

V and J are TRBV4-3 and TRBJ1-4; D remains unclear. The CDR3 totals 16 residues. The V gene lost 1 base and the J gene lost 3 bases, with 12 bases spanning the gap. The germline V gene encodes CDR1 LGHNA and CDR2 YSLEER. The CDR3 nucleotides read TGCGCCAGCAGCCAAGGTGCGGGTTCGGCTAATGAAAAACTGTTTTTT. As protein: CASSQGAGSANEKLFF.

Worth noting for this clone: Different DNA sequences within this sample yield the same CDR3. This chain joins TRBV7-2 and TRBJ2-7, with TRBD1 identical over 7 bases. With V trimmed by 6 bases and J by 0 bases, 5 bases remained unmatched. This CDR3 contains 14 residues. Germline V gene data show CDR1 as SGHTA and CDR2 as FQGNSA. This CDR3 reads CASRRGTDSYEQYF. The CDR3 bases are TGTGCCAGCAGGAGGGGGACAGACTCCTACGAGCAGTACTTC. Variable domain in full (rest from reference TRBV7-2 and TRBJ2-7): GAGVSQSPSNKVTEKGKDVELRCDPISGHTALYWYRQSLGQGLEFLIYFQGNSAPDKSGLPSDRFSAERTGGSVSTLTIQRTQQEDSAVYLCASRRGTDSYEQYFGPGTRLTVT.

V usage is TRBV19 and J usage is TRBJ2-6, with D maybe TRBD1 (5 bases). Deletions cut 9 bases from V and 0 bases from J, with 9 bases between. This CDR3 is 14 amino acids long. Germline-derived CDR1 and CDR2 are LNHDA and SQIVND (reference sequence). CDR3 in amino acids: CASLDSSGANVLTF. DNA of the CDR3: TGTGCCAGCCTAGACAGCTCTGGGGCCAACGTCCTGACTTTC.

Written as DNA, the CDR3 is TGTGCCAGTTCCCGGGGATCCTTCGGGGCCAACGTCCTGACTTTC. The encoded protein is CASSRGSFGANVLTF. The chain joins TRBV6-5 to TRBJ2-6; a weak D match, TRBD2 (5 bases). CDR1 is MNHEY, CDR2 SVGAGI, per germline. The CDR3 consists of 15 residues. V was trimmed by 9 bases and J by 4 bases, leaving 16 bases between them.

J is TRBJ2-3 and V is TRBV29-1; D gene ambiguous. Trimming took off 3 bases at V and 0 bases at J, with 10 bases between the two ends. Germline CDR1 and CDR2: SQVTM and ANQGSEA. The CDR3 runs 14 residues. The CDR3 sequence is CSVDGPASTDTQYF. The DNA for the CDR3 is TGCAGCGTTGATGGGCCAGCTAGCACAGATACGCAGTATTTT.

V usage is TRBV29-1 and J usage is TRBJ1-3, with 7 bases lining up with TRBD1. Germline CDR1 SQVTM, CDR2 ANQGSEA. This CDR3 contains 13 residues. The V segment lost 4 bases and the J segment 3 bases; nucleotides outside the gene matches: 3. DNA of the CDR3: TGCAGCGTTGTCCGGGACAGTGGAAACACCATATATTTT. Its translation is CSVVRDSGNTIYF.

The chain recombines TRBV6-5 with TRBJ2-1, with TRBD1 matching over 8 bases. Looked up from germline, CDR1 is MNHEY and CDR2 is SVGAGI. Trimming removed 2 bases from V and 3 bases from J; junction bases left unmatched: 6. This CDR3 has 16 amino acids. The CDR3 sequence: CASSYLGQGVYNEQFF. In nucleotides, the CDR3 is TGTGCCAGCAGTTACCTAGGACAGGGCGTCTACAATGAGCAGTTCTTC.

The chain has TRBV29-1 and TRBJ1-1; TRBD1 matches at 7 bases. The trim removed 4 bases at V and 0 bases at J, leaving 26 bases unmatched. In germline, CDR1 is SQVTM, CDR2 ANQGSEA. The CDR3 loop spans 21 amino acids. CDR3 nucleotide sequence: TGCAGCGTTGGTGCTGTGGCTTTAACCCGTCCCGGGACAGCACTGAACACTGAAGCTTTCTTT. As protein: CSVGAVALTRPGTALNTEAFF. The variable domain in full, completed from reference TRBV29-1 and TRBJ1-1, reads SAVISQKPSRDICQRGTSLTIQCQVDSQVTMMFWYRQQPGQSLTLIATANQGSEATYESGFVIDKFPISRPNLTFSTLTVSNMSPEDSSIYLCSVGAVALTRPGTALNTEAFFGQGTRLTVV.

The genes are TRBV5-6 and TRBJ2-3; 10 bases are a match to TRBD2. Per the germline V gene, CDR1 is SGHDT and CDR2 is YYEEEE. J lost 0 bases, V lost 6 bases, and 16 bases had no gene match. The CDR3 contains 19 residues. CDR3 nucleotide sequence: TGTGCCAGCAACAACCCAAGGGCTAGCGGGGGCCTAAGCACAGATACGCAGTATTTT. Its protein is CASNNPRASGGLSTDTQYF.

This clone was seen a single time. The V call is TRBV9, the J call TRBJ2-1, with 9 bases that match TRBD2. The CDR3 runs to 15 residues. V dropped 3 bases and J dropped 5; count of bases not matched to a gene: 6. Germline CDR1 SGDLS, CDR2 YYNGEE. The CDR3 DNA sequence: TGTGCCAGCAGCGGCCTCGCGGGGGGGGACAATGAGCAGTTCTTC. This sequence encodes CASSGLAGGDNEQFF.

This sequence joins TRBV5-1 and TRBJ1-2, with TRBD1 matching over 7 bases. The V gene's germline CDR1 is SGHRS and CDR2 YFSETQ. V lost 0 bases and J lost 4; bases outside the gene matches: 3. CDR3 length equals 14 residues. The CDR3 reads CASSLGDSFYGYTF. In DNA form, the CDR3 reads TGCGCCAGCAGCTTGGGGGACAGCTTCTATGGCTACACCTTC.

The chain has TRBV3-1 (or the pseudogene TRBV3-2) and TRBJ2-7; tentatively, D is TRBD2 (5 bases). The V gene lost 5 bases and the J gene lost 4 bases, with 12 bases spanning the gap. Germline CDR1 LGHDT, CDR2 YNNKEL (reference sequence). CDR3 length equals 13 residues. Here the CDR3 reads CASSFGREYEQYF. Here the CDR3 DNA reads TGTGCCAGCAGCTTCGGACGGGAATACGAGCAGTACTTC.

J is TRBJ2-3 and V is TRBV7-2; TRBD2 matches 7 bases. The V gene end was trimmed by 6 bases and the J gene end by 6 bases; junction bases not matched to a gene: 15. The CDR3 has 16 residues. The germline CDR1 and CDR2 sequences are SGHTA and FQGNSA. Written as DNA, the CDR3 is TGTGCCAGCAGTCCCCGACTAGCACAGCATTTGGATACGCAGTATTTT. It specifies CASSPRLAQHLDTQYF.

The chain is built from TRBV30 and TRBJ2-3; possibly TRBD2 for D (6 bases). Germline CDR1 and CDR2: GTSNPN and SVGIG (reference sequence). The CDR3 is 14 amino acids. V lost 5 bases, J lost 6 bases, and 18 bases lay in between. DNA for the CDR3: TGTGCCTGGGCCACCGGGACTGTCCGGGATACGCAGTATTTT. Protein sequence: CAWATGTVRDTQYF.

The rearrangement links TRBV28 to TRBJ2-7; 8 bases line up with TRBD1. CDR1 is MDHEN and CDR2 is SYDVKM in the germline V gene. This CDR3 has 16 residues. Unmatched junction bases numbered 9, after V lost 4 bases and J lost 1 base. As DNA, the CDR3 is TGTGCCAGCAGTTCAACCGGACAGGGTAGATCCTACGAGCAGTACTTC. It yields the protein CASSSTGQGRSYEQYF. Based on the CDR3 plus reference TRBV28 and TRBJ2-7, the full variable domain is DVKVTQSSRYLVKRTGEKVFLECVQDMDHENMFWYRQDPGLGLRLIYFSYDVKMKEKGDIPEGYSVSREKKERFSLILESASTNQTSMYLCASSSTGQGRSYEQYFGPGTRLTVT.

The chain couples TRBV7-2 to TRBJ1-1; weak D call: TRBD1 (5 bases). Germline V lookup: CDR1 SGHTA, CDR2 FQGNSA. Deletions cut 3 bases from V and 5 bases from J, with 13 bases between. There are 14 residues in the CDR3. CDR3 sequence: CASSLGLRGTEAFF. CDR3 DNA sequence: TGTGCCAGCAGCTTGGGTTTACGGGGGACTGAAGCTTTCTTT.

The CDR3 sequence is CASNRVGDIRNSPLHF. The CDR3 DNA follows: TGTGCCAGCAACCGAGTTGGGGACATACGCAATTCACCCCTCCACTTT. V usage is TRBV2 and J usage is TRBJ1-6; D perhaps matches TRBD1 (6 bases). Trimming left V 7 bases short and J 7 bases short, with 20 bases between. This CDR3 contains 16 residues. Per germline, CDR1 SNHLY and CDR2 FYNNEI.

CDR3 amino acids: CASSSRGSGGAEQFF. CDR3 sequence (DNA): TGCGCCAGCAGCTCTCGGGGTAGCGGGGGGGCGGAACAGTTCTTC. The chain couples TRBV5-1 to TRBJ2-1; 11 nucleotides agree with TRBD2. The V gene end was trimmed by 3 bases and the J gene end by 13 bases; junction bases not matched to a gene: 12. CDR3 length: 15 residues. Germline V gene lookup returns CDR1 SGHRS and CDR2 YFSETQ.

The genes are TRBV12-3 or TRBV12-4 and TRBJ1-1, with D unclear. The CDR3 length is 12 residues. The V end was cut by 3 bases, the J end by 3 bases, with 5 bases between. The CDR3 region has the DNA TGTGCCAGCAGTTTCCGTGACACTGAAGCTTTCTTT. Translation gives CASSFRDTEAFF.

The V call is TRBV5-1, the J call TRBJ2-5, with 12 bases matching TRBD2. Looked up from germline, CDR1 is SGHRS and CDR2 is YFSETQ. The CDR3 totals 17 residues. The V segment lost 5 bases and the J segment 3 bases; nucleotides outside the gene matches: 11. Here the CDR3 DNA reads TGCGCCAGCAGAGCGGCTAGCGGGGGGGATCGAGAAGAGACCCAGTACTTC. Its translation: CASRAASGGDREETQYF.